Below are 14 T cell receptor beta chains sequenced from a single sample in a study of shared clonotypes between healthy human individuals. It was CD45RO-negative cells, positively selected for CCR7, that made up naive CD8 cells, with terminally differentiated effector memory CD45RA+ cells excluded. Here immunoSEQ multiplex PCR was the method, and the copy in TCRdb shows in-frame clones only, minus some. The table has over 2 million clones, about 95% seen once. The specimen was naive CD8+ T cells sorted from blood. The source is a man aged 18 to 29 in good health.

Concerning this clone itself: Other DNA sequences in this specimen translate into the identical CDR3. The CDR3 region is CSVDIWNEQFF. CDR3 nucleotides: TGCAGCGTTGACATTTGGAATGAGCAGTTCTTC. This chain uses TRBV29-1 with TRBJ2-1; D remains unclear. CDR3 size: 11 residues. Germline CDR1 SQVTM, CDR2 ANQGSEA. Trimming cost V 3 bases and J 7 bases, with 7 bases left between them.

The chain is built from TRBV5-6 and TRBJ2-7; 7 nucleotides align to TRBD1. Losses at the gene ends were 1 base for V and 0 bases for J; bases not matched to a gene: 16. Germline CDR1 is SGHDT and CDR2 is YYEEEE. The CDR3 has 19 amino acids. The CDR3 loop reads CASSLFGLGGVSLSYEQYF. CDR3 nucleotide sequence: TGTGCCAGCAGCTTGTTTGGTCTAGGGGGCGTTTCACTCTCCTACGAGCAGTACTTC.

The rearrangement uses TRBV7-6 and TRBJ1-1; D perhaps matches TRBD1 (5 bases). The CDR3 consists of 15 residues. The germline V and J ends were trimmed by 5 bases and 1 base, with 14 bases remaining between them. Looked up from germline, CDR1 is SGHVS and CDR2 is FNYEAQ. CDR3 coding DNA: TGTGCCAGCAGCATGACCAGGGTCGCGAACACTGAAGCTTTCTTT. The encoded protein is CASSMTRVANTEAFF.

The CDR3 DNA is TGTGCTAGTGGTTTGCCTCAGGGGTACGAGCAGTACTTC. It translates to CASGLPQGYEQYF. The V gene is TRBV12-5, the J gene TRBJ2-7, with D possibly matching TRBD1 (6 bases). The CDR3 loop spans 13 amino acids. Germline V gene lookup returns CDR1 LGHNT and CDR2 FRNRAP. V was cut by 2 bases and J by 4 bases, with 9 bases left in between.

The V gene is TRBV27, the J gene TRBJ2-1; tentatively, D is TRBD2 (6 bases). Germline CDR1 reads MNHEY; CDR2 reads SMNVEV (reference sequence). The V gene lost 7 bases and the J gene lost 2 bases, with 15 bases spanning the gap. This CDR3 comprises 15 residues. CDR3 bases: TGTGCCAGCATTCCCCTGGGGGGTACCTACAATGAGCAGTTCTTC. Residues: CASIPLGGTYNEQFF.

In its sample, this clone was seen a few times. The V call is TRBV6-5, the J call TRBJ1-5; D remains unclear. This CDR3 spans 11 amino acids. Germline loops: CDR1 MNHEY, CDR2 SVGAGI. The V and J ends lost 10 bases and 7 bases respectively, with 11 bases between them. The CDR3 bases are TGTGCCACCATTCATGGGCAGCCCCAGCATTTT. It codes for CATIHGQPQHF.

The rearrangement joins TRBV19 to TRBJ1-1, with a possible D match to TRBD1 (5 bases). Looked up from germline, CDR1 is LNHDA and CDR2 is SQIVND (reference sequence). The V and J ends lost 5 bases and 5 bases respectively, with 18 bases between them. The length of the CDR3 is 15 residues. The CDR3 here is CASSSREEGDTEAFF. Written as DNA, the CDR3 is TGTGCCAGTAGTTCCAGGGAGGAGGGAGATACTGAAGCTTTCTTT. The complete variable domain, with remaining parts taken from reference TRBV19 and TRBJ1-1, reads DGGITQSPKYLFRKEGQNVTLSCEQNLNHDAMYWYRQDPGQGLRLIYYSQIVNDFQKGDIAEGYSVSREKKESFPLTVTSAQKNPTAFYLCASSSREEGDTEAFFGQGTRLTVV.

This rearrangement joins TRBV7-8 to TRBJ1-1; D might be TRBD1 (6 bases). Germline-derived CDR1 and CDR2 are SGHVS and FQNEAQ. The V end was cut by 1 base, the J end by 2 bases, with 14 bases between. There are 16 residues in the CDR3. The chain's CDR3 is CASSLGGGQTNTEAFF. The CDR3 DNA is TGTGCCAGCAGCTTAGGTGGCGGACAGACTAACACTGAAGCTTTCTTT.

The chain's CDR3 is CASRPGQFSTDTQYF. The DNA of the CDR3 is TGTGCCAGTAGGCCTGGTCAGTTTAGCACAGATACGCAGTATTTT. The chain carries TRBV19 and TRBJ2-3; no reliable D call. The CDR3 extends over 15 amino acids. Trimming removed 6 bases from V and 0 bases from J, with 13 bases in between. In germline, CDR1 is LNHDA, CDR2 SQIVND (reference sequence).

The CDR3 spells CASSPGRADQETQYF. CDR3 coding DNA: TGTGCCAGCAGCCCTGGTCGGGCGGATCAAGAGACCCAGTACTTC. The rearrangement joins TRBV5-6 to TRBJ2-5; D gene ambiguous. Trimming took 4 bases from V and 2 from J, leaving 15 bases between them. There are 15 residues in the CDR3. Germline lookup yields CDR1 SGHDT and CDR2 YYEEEE.

The rearrangement uses TRBV2 and TRBJ2-7; 7 nucleotides match TRBD1. CDR1 and CDR2 (germline): SNHLY, FYNNEI. The CDR3 is 13 amino acids. The trim removed 8 bases at V and 5 bases at J, leaving 9 bases unmatched. CDR3 coding DNA: TGTGCCAGCGAATCCGGGACAGATAACGAGCAGTACTTC. This encodes CASESGTDNEQYF.

The chain links TRBV4-1 to TRBJ1-1, with TRBD1 as a possible D gene (6 bases). The CDR3 is made up of 19 amino acids. Trimming stripped 0 bases from V and 1 base from J, with 21 bases between. In germline, CDR1 is MGHRA, CDR2 YSYEKL. CDR3 residues: CASSQDTYLTEQGNTEAFF. CDR3 bases: TGCGCCAGCAGCCAAGATACGTACCTAACAGAACAGGGGAACACTGAAGCTTTCTTT.

The chain is built from TRBV27 and TRBJ2-7; TRBD1 matches 10 bases. Germline CDR1 is MNHEY and CDR2 is SMNVEV (reference sequence). V trimming: 0 bases; J trimming: 2 bases; junction bases outside the gene matches: 4. CDR3 length: 16 amino acids. CDR3 sequence (DNA): TGTGCCAGCAGTTTATCTTCCGGACAGGGGGCCTACGAGCAGTACTTC. Its translation is CASSLSSGQGAYEQYF.

The gene calls are TRBV28 and TRBJ2-7, with a weak D call TRBD1 (6 bases). V lost 8 bases to trimming and J lost 3 bases, with 23 bases between them. The germline V gene has CDR1 MDHEN and CDR2 SYDVKM. CDR3 length: 16 amino acids. CDR3 protein: CASGLDSRNPNYEQYF. The CDR3 coding sequence is TGTGCCAGCGGCCTGGACAGCCGCAATCCAAACTACGAGCAGTACTTC.